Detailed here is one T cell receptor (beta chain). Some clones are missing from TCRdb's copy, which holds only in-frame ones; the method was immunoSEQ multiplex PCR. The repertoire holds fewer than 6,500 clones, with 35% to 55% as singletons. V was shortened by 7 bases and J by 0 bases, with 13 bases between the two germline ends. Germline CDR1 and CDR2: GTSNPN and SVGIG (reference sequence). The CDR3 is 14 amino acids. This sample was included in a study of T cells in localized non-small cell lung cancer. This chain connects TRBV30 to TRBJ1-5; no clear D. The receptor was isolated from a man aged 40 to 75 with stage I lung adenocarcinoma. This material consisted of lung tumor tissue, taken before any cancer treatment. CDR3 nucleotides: TGTGCCTTCAGCGGCACGAGTAGCAATCAGCCCCAGCATTTT. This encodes CAFSGTSSNQPQHF.